This T cell receptor beta chain was captured in a study of blood T cell repertoires in COVID-19. V was cut by 0 bases and J by 1 base, with 7 bases left in between. The V gene's germline CDR1 is MNHNS and CDR2 SASEGT. The CDR3 extends over 16 amino acids. Source study methods: Reference gene primer amplification in the assay estimated nucleated cell counts. Sequencing used immunoSEQ multiplex PCR; TCRdb keeps in-frame clones, though not all of them. Clonal size and the V and J genes are those of that table, whereas D and trimming came from the DNA. In the table there are a few hundred thousand clones, roughly four fifths of which are singletons. Symptom resolution, clearance, or two negative PCRs marked donors in Cohort 3 as recovered.

Sequences were obtained from PBMCs or T cells enriched from blood (not recorded which). The sequence was obtained from a middle-aged man who had recovered from COVID-19. The rearrangement joins TRBV6-1 to TRBJ2-6; no definite D call. The CDR3 DNA follows: TGTGCCAGCAGTGAAGCCAGCAGGTCTGGGGCCAACGTCCTGACTTTC. This gives the protein CASSEASRSGANVLTF.